The 7 T cell receptor beta chains below all came from one sample that was sequenced in a study of CD4 T cells in relation to SARS-CoV-2 and coronaviruses. No antigen has been assigned to these receptors. Before the COVID-19 pandemic, during about 2011-2019, CD4+ T cells were taken from unexposed donors. Isolation of CD4+ T cells took place after around 11 days in culture. The repertoire was sequenced with immunoSEQ multiplex PCR; TCRdb's copy has only in-frame clones and lacks some. The table shows approximately 25,000 clones, with roughly 76% occurring only once. The sample taken for sequencing was CD4+ T cells from PBMCs, cultured in vitro. All receptors derive from a human donor in good health.

This clone came up once. CDR3 nucleotides: TGTGCCAGCAGCGTAGGGCCTAGCGAAGAGACCCAGTACTTC. Amino acid sequence: CASSVGPSEETQYF. The rearrangement links TRBV9 to TRBJ2-5; TRBD2 might be the D (6 bases). V lost 0 bases and J lost 3, with 9 bases in between. Germline CDR1 SGDLS, CDR2 YYNGEE. This CDR3 has 14 amino acids.

The rearrangement uses TRBV2 and TRBJ2-3; the D gene is possibly TRBD2 (6 bases). This CDR3 is 17 amino acids long. Germline V gene sequence: CDR1 SNHLY, CDR2 FYNNEI. Trimming removed 1 base at V and 7 bases at J, with 21 bases between. The CDR3 DNA is TGTGCCAGCAGTGAAGTGCCTGGCGGGGTTGGGTTGTATACGCAGTATTTT. Protein product: CASSEVPGGVGLYTQYF.

The chain carries TRBV3-1 (or the pseudogene TRBV3-2) and TRBJ2-1, with D tentatively TRBD1 (5 bases). CDR1 is LGHDT and CDR2 is YNNKEL in the germline V gene (reference sequence). V shed 0 bases and J shed 2 bases, with 17 bases lying between them. The CDR3 runs to 18 residues. The CDR3, as DNA: TGTGCCAGCAGCCAAGAGGGTCTACAGGTAGTAACCTACAATGAGCAGTTCTTC. Residues: CASSQEGLQVVTYNEQFF.

The chain uses TRBV30 and TRBJ1-2, with D uncertain. V was clipped by 0 bases and J by 0 bases, with 5 bases between them. Germline V gene lookup returns CDR1 GTSNPN and CDR2 SVGIG (reference sequence). The CDR3 loop spans 13 amino acids. CDR3: CAWSVTANYGYTF. The CDR3 DNA is TGTGCCTGGAGTGTAACAGCTAACTATGGCTACACCTTC.

This clone came up a few times. The gene calls are TRBV19 and TRBJ2-2; D possibly corresponds to TRBD1 (5 bases). Trimming cost V 7 bases and J 2 bases, with 11 bases left between them. This CDR3 has 14 residues. Germline CDR1 and CDR2: LNHDA and SQIVND (reference sequence). The CDR3 nucleotides are TGTGCCAGTATAGGGGTTATTAACACCGGGGAGCTGTTTTTT. Its translation is CASIGVINTGELFF.

This chain's CDR3 is CASSTPAPGNTIYF. As DNA, the CDR3 is TGTGCCAGTAGTACCCCGGCGCCTGGAAACACCATATATTTT. The chain uses TRBV19 and TRBJ1-3, with no clear D. The germline V and J ends were trimmed by 4 bases and 2 bases, with 9 bases remaining between them. The germline CDR1 and CDR2 sequences are LNHDA and SQIVND (reference sequence). CDR3 length: 14 amino acids. Filled out from reference TRBV19 and TRBJ1-3, the complete variable domain reads DGGITQSPKYLFRKEGQNVTLSCEQNLNHDAMYWYRQDPGQGLRLIYYSQIVNDFQKGDIAEGYSVSREKKESFPLTVTSAQKNPTAFYLCASSTPAPGNTIYFGEGSWLTVV.

Comments on this clone: An end of the junction does not agree with germline; a read error may underlie this. The chain links TRBV7-3 to TRBJ2-3; 7 positions agree with TRBD2. CDR1 and CDR2 (germline): SGHTA, FQGTGA. This CDR3 has 14 residues. Here the CDR3 reads CASSLTSGLNTQYF. CDR3 sequence (DNA): TGTGCCAGCAGCCTAACTTCGGGACTAAATACGCAGTATTTT. The variable domain in full, completed from reference TRBV7-3 and TRBJ2-3, reads GAGVSQTPSNKVTEKGKYVELRCDPISGHTALYWYRQSLGQGPEFLIYFQGTGAADDSGLPNDRFFAVRPEGSVSTLKIQRTERGDSAVYLCASSLTSGLNTQYFGPGTRLTVL.